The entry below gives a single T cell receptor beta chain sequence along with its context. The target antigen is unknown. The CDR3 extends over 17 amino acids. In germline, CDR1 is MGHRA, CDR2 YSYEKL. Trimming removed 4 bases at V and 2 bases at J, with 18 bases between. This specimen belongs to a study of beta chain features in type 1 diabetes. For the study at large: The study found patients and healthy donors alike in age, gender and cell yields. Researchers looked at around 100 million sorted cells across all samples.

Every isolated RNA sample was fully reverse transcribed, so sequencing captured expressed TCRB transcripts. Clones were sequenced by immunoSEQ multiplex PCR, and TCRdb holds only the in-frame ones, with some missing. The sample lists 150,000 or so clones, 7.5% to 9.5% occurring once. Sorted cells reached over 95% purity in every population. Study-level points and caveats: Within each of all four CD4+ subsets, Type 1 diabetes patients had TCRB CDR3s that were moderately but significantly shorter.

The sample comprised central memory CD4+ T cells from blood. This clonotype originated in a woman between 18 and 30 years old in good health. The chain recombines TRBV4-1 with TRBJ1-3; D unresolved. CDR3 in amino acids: CASSREAAGAAGNTIYF. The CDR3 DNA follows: TGCGCCAGCAGCCGTGAAGCTGCCGGCGCGGCTGGAAACACCATATATTTT.